This entry lists 10 T cell receptor beta chains sequenced from one sample in a study of cytomegalovirus exposure and HLA in healthy donors (dated 2017 in TCRdb). The method behind the library was the immunoSEQ multiplex PCR assay. For the multiplex PCR, a mixture combining 60 forward primers for TCR Vbeta segments and 13 reverse primers for TCR Jbeta segments was used. TCRdb obtained this table from immuneACCESS and retained in-frame rearrangements with V and J assigned. These tables miss some clones; where compared with another copy, unresolved V genes account for less than half of the shortfall, and the remainder is unexplained. Counted in this sample were over 200,000 clones; almost 70% of them appeared once. About 2.8% of the sample belongs to the ten largest clones. The sample consisted of PBMCs. These receptors came from a man between 40 and 49 years old in good health and CMV-seropositive.

The V and J genes are TRBV11-2 and TRBJ2-2; no definite D call. The CDR3 has 14 amino acids. CDR1 is SGHAT, CDR2 FQNNGV, per germline. V shed 3 bases and J shed 1 base, with 6 bases lying between them. The CDR3 DNA reads TGTGCCAGCAGCTTTATATGGAACACCGGGGAGCTGTTTTTT. This codes for CASSFIWNTGELFF.

The chain carries TRBV7-2 and TRBJ1-1, with D unclear. There are 13 residues in the CDR3. Germline V CDR1 and CDR2: SGHTA, FQGNSA. V lost 6 bases, J lost 8 bases, and 16 bases lay in between. This chain's CDR3 is CASSRDFTLEAFF. CDR3 sequence (DNA): TGTGCCAGCAGTCGGGATTTTACGCTCGAAGCTTTCTTT.

V usage is TRBV16 and J usage is TRBJ1-6, with D maybe TRBD1 (6 bases). Deletions cut 3 bases from V and 14 bases from J, with 11 bases between. The length of the CDR3 is 12 residues. Germline CDR1 is KGHSY and CDR2 is FQNENV. This CDR3 reads CASSHVQGSLHF. DNA of the CDR3: TGTGCCAGCAGCCACGTACAGGGTTCCCTCCACTTT.

The V and J genes are TRBV5-4 and TRBJ1-3; maybe TRBD1 (6 bases). Germline lookup yields CDR1 SGHNT and CDR2 YYREEE (reference sequence). Trimming stripped 0 bases from V and 3 bases from J, with 10 bases between. The CDR3 totals 15 residues. Here the CDR3 DNA reads TGTGCCAGCAGCTTGGCGGGGGGCAGTGGAAACACCATATATTTT. Translating gives CASSLAGGSGNTIYF.

This clone has a handful of counts. The V gene is TRBV19, the J gene TRBJ1-2; 7 nucleotides agree with TRBD1. The CDR3 spans 12 residues. CDR1 is LNHDA and CDR2 is SQIVND in the germline V gene (reference sequence). V shed 7 bases and J 6 bases; nucleotides not matched to a gene: 5. The CDR3, as DNA: TGTGCCAGTAACACACAGGGGAATGGCTACACCTTC. It specifies CASNTQGNGYTF.

J is TRBJ1-1 and V is TRBV5-6, with D possibly being TRBD1 (5 bases). Trimming took off 7 bases at V and 10 bases at J, with 20 bases between the two ends. This CDR3 comprises 13 residues. The germline CDR1 and CDR2 sequences are SGHDT and YYEEEE. The CDR3 DNA follows: TGTGCCAGCCGCCGAGGAACAGGAGCGGGAGCTTTCTTT. This gives the protein CASRRGTGAGAFF. Filled out from reference TRBV5-6 and TRBJ1-1, the complete variable domain reads DAGVTQSPTHLIKTRGQQVTLRCSPKSGHDTVSWYQQALGQGPQFIFQYYEEEERQRGNFPDRFSGHQFPNYSSELNVNALLLGDSALYLCASRRGTGAGAFFGQGTRLTVV.

The chain has TRBV5-1 and TRBJ2-1, with a tentative D call TRBD1 (7 bases). The V end was cut by 0 bases, the J end by 7 bases, with 20 bases between. CDR1 is SGHRS, CDR2 YFSETQ, per germline. The CDR3 runs to 17 residues. The CDR3 DNA is TGCGCCAGCAGCTTGGGGGGCTCGACAGGGAGGAATAATGAGCAGTTCTTC. Translation: CASSLGGSTGRNNEQFF.

The V and J genes are TRBV5-4 and TRBJ2-5, with 8 bases fitting TRBD1. Per the germline V gene, CDR1 is SGHNT and CDR2 is YYREEE (reference sequence). The V gene end was trimmed by 4 bases and the J gene end by 3 bases; junction bases not matched to a gene: 5. The CDR3 length is 14 residues. Written as DNA, the CDR3 is TGTGCCAGCAGCACTCGGACAGGGAAAGAGACCCAGTACTTC. It codes for CASSTRTGKETQYF.

The V and J genes are TRBV7-9 and TRBJ2-1, with 8 nucleotides matching TRBD2. The CDR3 extends over 14 amino acids. The germline gives CDR1 SEHNR, CDR2 FQNEAQ (reference sequence). J gave up 6 bases and V 3 bases, and 4 bases lay outside the gene matches. CDR3 region: CASSLGGLVNEQFF. As DNA, the CDR3 is TGTGCCAGCAGCTTGGGGGGACTAGTCAATGAGCAGTTCTTC.

Points on this clone: The junction does not match germline at one end; this may be a read error. This sequence joins TRBV4-1 and TRBJ2-7, with D possibly matching TRBD2 (6 bases). Germline V gene lookup returns CDR1 MGHRA and CDR2 YSYEKL. The CDR3 runs to 14 residues. CDR3 in amino acids: CASRQVGGLYEQYF. Written as DNA, the CDR3 is TGCGCCAGCAGACAAGTCGGAGGGTTGTACGAGCAGTACTTC.